The clone carrying this TCR beta chain was counted at least ten times. The 5'RACE method, run with constant-segment primers, produced TCR alpha and TCR beta cDNA libraries (carrying sample barcodes and UMIs). TCRdb re-called the 5' RACE reads with MiXCR, one entry per CDR3 protein. The sample contains about 260,000 distinct CDR3 sequences, 16% of which appear only once. This sample was included in a study of T-cell memory formation after mild COVID-19. The CDR3 runs 17 residues. Germline V gene data show CDR1 as LGHDT and CDR2 as YNNKEL (reference sequence). V was pared by 1 base and J by 3 bases, with 6 bases of the junction left unmatched.

This chain connects TRBV3-1 to TRBJ2-5, with 12 bases matching TRBD2. This receptor was obtained from a man younger than 35 who had mild COVID-19 (a few samples of this study predate the infection). Cell type and time point are not known. The sample comprised PBMCs or a T cell subset sorted from them (not recorded which). CDR3 bases: TGTGCCAGCAGCCAAGGTGCGACTAGCGGGGGAGAAGAGACCCAGTACTTC. This translates into CASSQGATSGGEETQYF.